These 6 T cell receptor beta chains originate from one sample sequenced in a study of blood T cell repertoires in COVID-19. Clones were read by immunoSEQ multiplex PCR, and TCRdb kept only the in-frame ones, dropping some. Among about 130,000 clones listed, roughly 87% were seen once. The sample was peripheral blood. Receptors originate from a woman of 80 years or more with acute or convalescent COVID-19.

This clone has just one count. The genes are TRBV6-1 and TRBJ1-6, with 8 bases lining up with TRBD1. Trimming removed 0 bases from V and 0 bases from J; junction bases left unmatched: 7. The CDR3 length is 19 residues. Germline CDR1 reads MNHNS; CDR2 reads SASEGT. The CDR3 sequence is CASSEARQGPSSYNSPLHF. DNA for the CDR3: TGTGCCAGCAGTGAAGCAAGACAGGGGCCGAGCTCCTATAATTCACCCCTCCACTTT.

The chain carries TRBV19 and TRBJ2-5, with D perhaps TRBD1 (6 bases). V lost 9 bases, J lost 3 bases, and 20 bases lay in between. This CDR3 is built from 15 residues. Germline values: CDR1 LNHDA, CDR2 SQIVND (reference sequence). CDR3 nucleotides: TGTGCCAGCGGAAACACCGGGACACTAAAAGAGACCCAGTACTTC. It is translated as CASGNTGTLKETQYF.

This clone came up a few times. The chain combines TRBV11-2 with TRBJ1-2; perhaps TRBD1 as D (5 bases). In germline, CDR1 is SGHAT, CDR2 FQNNGV. The CDR3 runs to 13 residues. With 3 bases removed from V and 5 bases from J, the gap between germline ends came to 10 bases. CDR3 loop: CASSLGGFYGYTF. The DNA of the CDR3 is TGTGCCAGCAGCTTGGGGGGGTTTTATGGCTACACCTTC.

This clone has more than one count but fewer than ten. The V gene is TRBV3-1 (or the pseudogene TRBV3-2), the J gene TRBJ1-2; D is possibly TRBD1 (6 bases). Trimming stripped 3 bases from V and 12 bases from J, with 11 bases between. Germline CDR1 LGHDT, CDR2 YNNKEL (reference sequence). The CDR3 is made up of 11 amino acids. The CDR3: CASSQMGGHTF. The CDR3 DNA sequence: TGTGCCAGCAGCCAGATGGGGGGGCACACCTTC.

The chain uses TRBV6-2 or TRBV6-3 and TRBJ2-7, with D perhaps TRBD2 (6 bases). The V and J ends lost 2 bases and 2 bases respectively, with 16 bases between them. The CDR3 contains 16 residues. Germline CDR1 and CDR2: MNHEY and SVGEGT. The CDR3 is CASSYPLGGVPYEQYF. DNA of the CDR3: TGTGCCAGCAGTTACCCCTTGGGGGGAGTTCCCTACGAGCAGTACTTC.

The rearrangement joins TRBV28 to TRBJ1-1; D perhaps matches TRBD1 (6 bases). This CDR3 is 15 amino acids long. Trimming removed 5 bases at V and 4 bases at J, with 17 bases between. CDR1 and CDR2 (germline): MDHEN, SYDVKM. The DNA for the CDR3 is TGTGCCAGCAGTCCCGGGACACCCTTAAGCACTGAAGCTTTCTTT. This gives the protein CASSPGTPLSTEAFF.